One sample yielded the 15 T cell receptor beta chains listed below, sequenced in a study of cytotoxic CD8 clonotypes in ibrutinib-treated CLL. Here immunoSEQ multiplex PCR was the method, and the copy in TCRdb shows in-frame clones only, minus some. The sample holds about 130,000 clones, around three quarters seen once. Specimen: PBMCs, collected after 12 months of ibrutinib treatment. The receptor source for this set is a human donor with chronic lymphocytic leukemia.

The chain joins TRBV14 to TRBJ2-7; D uncertain. The CDR3 is 13 residues long. In germline, CDR1 is SGHDN, CDR2 FVKESK. With 4 bases removed from V and 6 bases from J, the gap between germline ends came to 13 bases. The CDR3 is CASSRFGVTEQYF. The CDR3 DNA reads TGTGCCAGCAGCCGATTTGGGGTGACCGAGCAGTACTTC. Drawing the rest from reference TRBV14 and TRBJ2-7, the complete variable domain is EAGVTQFPSHSVIEKGQTVTLRCDPISGHDNLYWYRRVMGKEIKFLLHFVKESKQDESGMPNNRFLAERTGGTYSTLKVQPAELEDSGVYFCASSRFGVTEQYFGPGTRLTVT.

The CDR3 sequence: CASSHRLAGGLADTQYF. CDR3 DNA sequence: TGTGCCAGCAGCCATCGCCTAGCGGGAGGGTTAGCAGATACGCAGTATTTT. The genes are TRBV4-2 and TRBJ2-3; 12 bases agree with TRBD2. CDR1 and CDR2 from the germline V gene are LGHNA and YNFKEQ. The CDR3 runs to 17 residues. The V segment lost 3 bases and the J segment 4 bases; nucleotides outside the gene matches: 8.

The V and J genes are TRBV6-1 and TRBJ2-7; 7 nucleotides match TRBD1. The germline V gene encodes CDR1 MNHNS and CDR2 SASEGT. Trimming took 11 bases from V and 2 from J; bases not matched to a gene: 12. The length of the CDR3 is 14 residues. CDR3 sequence reads: CAGETTGRTYEQYF. In DNA, the CDR3 is TGTGCCGGAGAAACGACAGGGAGAACCTACGAGCAGTACTTC.

V and J are TRBV7-2 and TRBJ1-2, with D possibly being TRBD1 (5 bases). CDR1 and CDR2 (germline): SGHTA, FQGNSA. The CDR3 length is 14 residues. V was trimmed by 1 base and J by 6 bases, leaving 12 bases between them. In DNA, the CDR3 is TGTGCCAGCAGCTTAGTGGGGGGTCTGGATGGCTACACCTTC. Amino acids: CASSLVGGLDGYTF.

V and J are TRBV28 and TRBJ1-2; no clear D. The V end was cut by 1 base, the J end by 5 bases, with 8 bases between. Germline CDR1 MDHEN, CDR2 SYDVKM. CDR3 size: 13 residues. The CDR3 DNA reads as TGTGCCAGCAGTTTATTCCAGTCTTATGGCTACACCTTC. It yields the protein CASSLFQSYGYTF.

The V gene is TRBV6-1, the J gene TRBJ1-4; D is ambiguous. CDR3 length equals 13 residues. The germline V and J ends were trimmed by 2 bases and 8 bases, with 9 bases remaining between them. Per the germline V gene, CDR1 is MNHNS and CDR2 is SASEGT. CDR3 sequence (DNA): TGTGCCAGCAGTGAAAACGGAGGCGAAAAACTGTTTTTT. Amino acids: CASSENGGEKLFF.

V usage is TRBV5-6 and J usage is TRBJ2-1, with 7 bases lining up with TRBD1. The CDR3 loop spans 15 amino acids. Germline V gene data show CDR1 as SGHDT and CDR2 as YYEEEE. V gave up 0 bases and J gave up 7 bases; unmatched junction bases: 7. The CDR3 nucleotides are TGTGCCAGCAGCTTGGCCCCGGGACAGAGGAATGAGCAGTTCTTC. Residues: CASSLAPGQRNEQFF.

The chain carries TRBV5-1 and TRBJ2-7, with TRBD1 as a possible D gene (5 bases). The CDR3 covers 13 residues. Germline-derived CDR1 and CDR2 are SGHRS and YFSETQ. V gave up 0 bases and J gave up 6 bases, with 10 bases separating them. The CDR3 loop reads CASSLASRVEQYF. The CDR3 region has the DNA TGCGCCAGCAGCTTGGCTTCCAGGGTCGAGCAGTACTTC.

The chain links TRBV6-5 to TRBJ1-4; 8 positions agree with TRBD1. Looked up from germline, CDR1 is MNHEY and CDR2 is SVGAGI. The CDR3 is 15 amino acids. V dropped 6 bases and J dropped 3; count of bases not matched to a gene: 6. The CDR3 loop is CASRNQGASNEKLFF. CDR3 DNA: TGTGCCAGCAGAAATCAGGGGGCGTCTAATGAAAAACTGTTTTTT.

This sequence joins TRBV5-1 and TRBJ2-3; the match to TRBD2 covers 11 bases. V gave up 3 bases and J gave up 4 bases; unmatched junction bases: 10. The CDR3 length is 17 residues. The germline gives CDR1 SGHRS, CDR2 YFSETQ. CDR3 in DNA: TGCGCCAGCAGCTCGGTGGTAGCGGGAGGGCCGTCAGATACGCAGTATTTT. Translation: CASSSVVAGGPSDTQYF.

Points on this clone: One end of the junction does not line up with germline, which may come from a read error. The chain employs TRBV7-8 and TRBJ1-5; 7 bases fit TRBD1. The CDR3 consists of 15 residues. Germline loops: CDR1 SGHVS, CDR2 FQNEAQ. The DNA for the CDR3 is TGTGCCAGCAGCGCAGTCGTAATCGAGACAGGGCCAACTTATTTT. Its protein is CASSAVVIETGPTYF.

The rearrangement links TRBV16 to TRBJ2-7; 9 nucleotides align to TRBD2. The CDR3 totals 15 residues. Germline V gives CDR1 KGHSY, CDR2 FQNENV. V shed 4 bases, J shed 2 bases, and the junction held 6 bases outside the gene matches. The CDR3 reads CASSRSGSITYEQYF. DNA of the CDR3: TGTGCCAGCAGCCGTAGCGGGAGTATCACCTACGAGCAGTACTTC.

V and J are TRBV10-3 and TRBJ2-4, with 9 bases lining up with TRBD1. Germline CDR1 and CDR2: ENHRY and SYGVKD. The CDR3 runs to 16 residues. Trimming removed 11 bases from V and 3 bases from J; junction bases left unmatched: 14. This CDR3 is CAAKPGQGKDKNIQYF. CDR3 DNA sequence: TGTGCCGCCAAACCGGGACAGGGAAAGGACAAAAACATTCAGTACTTC.

The V gene is TRBV29-1, the J gene TRBJ2-7; D call uncertain. The CDR3 is 11 amino acids. The V and J ends lost 3 bases and 3 bases respectively, with 6 bases between them. CDR1 and CDR2 from the germline V gene are SQVTM and ANQGSEA. CDR3 DNA sequence: TGCAGCGTTGATCATGGCTACGAGCAGTACTTC. The encoded protein is CSVDHGYEQYF.

This clone showed up just once. This chain connects TRBV6-5 to TRBJ2-5, with D tentatively TRBD1 (5 bases). Trimming took 6 bases from V and 4 from J, leaving 6 bases between them. The length of the CDR3 is 11 residues. The germline CDR1 and CDR2 sequences are MNHEY and SVGAGI. DNA of the CDR3: TGTGCCAGCAGAAGGGGAGAGACCCAGTACTTC. This codes for CASRRGETQYF.